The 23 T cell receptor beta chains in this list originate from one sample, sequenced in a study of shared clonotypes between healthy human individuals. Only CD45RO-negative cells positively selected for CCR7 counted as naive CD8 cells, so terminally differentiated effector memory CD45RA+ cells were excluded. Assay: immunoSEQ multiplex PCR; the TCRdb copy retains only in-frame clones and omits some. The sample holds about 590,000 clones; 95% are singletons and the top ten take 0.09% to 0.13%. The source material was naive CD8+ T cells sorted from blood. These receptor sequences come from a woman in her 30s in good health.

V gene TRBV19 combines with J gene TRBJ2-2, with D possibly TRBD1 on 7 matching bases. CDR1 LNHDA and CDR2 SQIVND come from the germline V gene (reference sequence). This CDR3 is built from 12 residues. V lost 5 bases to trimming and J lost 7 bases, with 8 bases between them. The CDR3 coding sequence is TGTGCCAGTAGTCAGGGGGGCGGGGAGCTGTTTTTT. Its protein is CASSQGGGELFF.

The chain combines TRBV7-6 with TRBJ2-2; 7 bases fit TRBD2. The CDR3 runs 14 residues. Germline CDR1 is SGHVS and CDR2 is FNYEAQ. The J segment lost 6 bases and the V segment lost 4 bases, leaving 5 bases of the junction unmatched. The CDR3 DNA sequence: TGTGCCAGCAGCTGGACTAGTCCGGCCGGGGAGCTGTTTTTT. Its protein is CASSWTSPAGELFF.

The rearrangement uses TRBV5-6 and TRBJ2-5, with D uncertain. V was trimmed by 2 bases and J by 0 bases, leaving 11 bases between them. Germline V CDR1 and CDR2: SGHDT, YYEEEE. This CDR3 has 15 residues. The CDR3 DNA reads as TGTGCCAGCAGCTTTACCGGCCTGTACCAAGAGACCCAGTACTTC. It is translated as CASSFTGLYQETQYF.

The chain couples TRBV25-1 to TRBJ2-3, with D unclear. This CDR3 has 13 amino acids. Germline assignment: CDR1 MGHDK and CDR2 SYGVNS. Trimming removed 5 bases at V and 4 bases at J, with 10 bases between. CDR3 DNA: TGTGCCAGCAGTAAGGGATGGGCAGATACGCAGTATTTT. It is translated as CASSKGWADTQYF.

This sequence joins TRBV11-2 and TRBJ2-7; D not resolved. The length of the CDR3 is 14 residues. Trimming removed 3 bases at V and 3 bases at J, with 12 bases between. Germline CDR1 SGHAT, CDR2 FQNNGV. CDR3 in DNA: TGTGCCAGCAGCTTTGGAGAAGTAGACTACGAGCAGTACTTC. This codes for CASSFGEVDYEQYF.

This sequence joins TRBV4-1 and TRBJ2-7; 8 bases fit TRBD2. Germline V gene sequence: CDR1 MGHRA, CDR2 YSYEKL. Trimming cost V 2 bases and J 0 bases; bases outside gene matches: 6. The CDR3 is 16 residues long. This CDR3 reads CASSQPSGSLSYEQYF. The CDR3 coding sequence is TGCGCCAGCAGCCAACCGAGCGGGAGCCTCTCCTACGAGCAGTACTTC.

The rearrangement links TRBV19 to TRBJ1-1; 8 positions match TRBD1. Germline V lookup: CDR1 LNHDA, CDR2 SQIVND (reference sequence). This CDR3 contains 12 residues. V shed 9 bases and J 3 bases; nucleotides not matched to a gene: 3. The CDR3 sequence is CASKDRDTEAFF. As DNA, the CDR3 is TGTGCCAGCAAGGACAGGGACACTGAAGCTTTCTTT.

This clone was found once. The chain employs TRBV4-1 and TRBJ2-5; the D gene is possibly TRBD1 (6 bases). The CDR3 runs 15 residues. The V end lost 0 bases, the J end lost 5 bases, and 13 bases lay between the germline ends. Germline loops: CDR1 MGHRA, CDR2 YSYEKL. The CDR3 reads CASSQDRLGAETQYF. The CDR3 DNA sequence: TGCGCCAGCAGCCAAGATCGGTTGGGGGCCGAGACCCAGTACTTC.

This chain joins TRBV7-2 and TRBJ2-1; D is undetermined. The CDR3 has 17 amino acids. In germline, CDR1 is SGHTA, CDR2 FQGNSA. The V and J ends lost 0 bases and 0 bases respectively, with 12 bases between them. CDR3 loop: CASSLAISVSSYNEQFF. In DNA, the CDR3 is TGTGCCAGCAGCTTAGCGATTAGTGTTAGCTCCTACAATGAGCAGTTCTTC.

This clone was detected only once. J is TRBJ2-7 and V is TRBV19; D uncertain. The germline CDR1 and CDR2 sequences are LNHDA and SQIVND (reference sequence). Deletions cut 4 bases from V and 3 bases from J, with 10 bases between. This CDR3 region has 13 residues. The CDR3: CASSTGIFYEQYF. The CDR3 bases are TGTGCCAGTAGTACCGGCATTTTCTACGAGCAGTACTTC.

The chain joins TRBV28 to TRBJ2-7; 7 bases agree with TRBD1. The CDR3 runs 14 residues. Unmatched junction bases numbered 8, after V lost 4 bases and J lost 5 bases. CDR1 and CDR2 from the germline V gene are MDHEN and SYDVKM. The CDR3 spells CASSYAGGNHEQYF. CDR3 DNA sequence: TGTGCCAGCAGTTATGCAGGGGGTAATCACGAGCAGTACTTC.

The CDR3 protein is CASSAGVNQPQHF. CDR3 DNA: TGTGCCAGCAGCGCGGGAGTCAATCAGCCCCAGCATTTT. The rearrangement uses TRBV25-1 and TRBJ1-5; D is uncertain. The CDR3 is 13 residues long. The V gene's germline CDR1 is MGHDK and CDR2 SYGVNS. V was clipped by 6 bases and J by 3 bases, with 9 bases between them.

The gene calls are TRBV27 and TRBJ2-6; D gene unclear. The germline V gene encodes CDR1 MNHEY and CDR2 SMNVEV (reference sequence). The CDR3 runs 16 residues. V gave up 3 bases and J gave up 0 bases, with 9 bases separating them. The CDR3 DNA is TGTGCCAGCAGTTTTGGTGTAGGCTCTGGGGCCAACGTCCTGACTTTC. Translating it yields CASSFGVGSGANVLTF.

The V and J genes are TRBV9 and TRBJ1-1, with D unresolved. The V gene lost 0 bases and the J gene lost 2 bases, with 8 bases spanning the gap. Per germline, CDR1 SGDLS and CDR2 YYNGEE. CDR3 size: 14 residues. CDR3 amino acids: CASSVGQINTEAFF. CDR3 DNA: TGTGCCAGCAGCGTAGGGCAGATAAACACTGAAGCTTTCTTT. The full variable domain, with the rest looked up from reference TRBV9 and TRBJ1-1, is DSGVTQTPKHLITATGQRVTLRCSPRSGDLSVYWYQQSLDQGLQFLIQYYNGEERAKGNILERFSAQQFPDLHSELNLSSLELGDSALYFCASSVGQINTEAFFGQGTRLTVV.

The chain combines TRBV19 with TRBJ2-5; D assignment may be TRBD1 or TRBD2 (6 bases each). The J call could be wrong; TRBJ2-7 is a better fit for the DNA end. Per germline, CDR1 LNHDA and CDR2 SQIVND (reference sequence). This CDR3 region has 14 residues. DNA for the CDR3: TGTGCCAGTAGTATCCCGGGGGCGCCTTACGAGCAGTACTTC. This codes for CASSIPGAPYEQYF.

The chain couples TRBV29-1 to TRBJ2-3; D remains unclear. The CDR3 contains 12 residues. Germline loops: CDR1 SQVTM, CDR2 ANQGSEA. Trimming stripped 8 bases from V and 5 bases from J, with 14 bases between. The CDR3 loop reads CSYRAWEDTQYF. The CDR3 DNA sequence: TGCAGCTATCGGGCCTGGGAAGATACGCAGTATTTT.

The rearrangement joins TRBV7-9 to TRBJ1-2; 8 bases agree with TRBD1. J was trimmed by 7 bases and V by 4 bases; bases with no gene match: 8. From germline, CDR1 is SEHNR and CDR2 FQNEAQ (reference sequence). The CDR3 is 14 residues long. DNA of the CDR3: TGTGCCAGCAGCTGGTCAGGGGGCCTAGGTGGCTACACCTTC. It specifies CASSWSGGLGGYTF.

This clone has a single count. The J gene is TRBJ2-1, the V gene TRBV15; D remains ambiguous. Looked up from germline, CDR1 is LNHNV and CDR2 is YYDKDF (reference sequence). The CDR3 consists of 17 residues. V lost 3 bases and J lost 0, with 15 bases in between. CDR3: CATSRVVYRSSYNEQFF. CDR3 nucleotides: TGTGCCACCAGCAGGGTGGTCTACCGGAGCTCCTACAATGAGCAGTTCTTC.

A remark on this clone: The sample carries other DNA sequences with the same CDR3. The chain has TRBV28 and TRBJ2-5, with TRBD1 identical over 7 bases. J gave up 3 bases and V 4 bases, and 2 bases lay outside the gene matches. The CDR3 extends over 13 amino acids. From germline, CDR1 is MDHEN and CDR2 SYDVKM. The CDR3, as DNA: TGTGCCAGCAGTTACACAGGGGAAGAGACCCAGTACTTC. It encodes CASSYTGEETQYF.

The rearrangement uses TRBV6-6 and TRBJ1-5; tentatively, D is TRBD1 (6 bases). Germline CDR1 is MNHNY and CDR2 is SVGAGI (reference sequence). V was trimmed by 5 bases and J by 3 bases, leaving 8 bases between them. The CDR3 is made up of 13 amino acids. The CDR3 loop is CASSNRDNQPQHF. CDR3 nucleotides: TGTGCCAGCAGTAACAGGGACAATCAGCCCCAGCATTTT.

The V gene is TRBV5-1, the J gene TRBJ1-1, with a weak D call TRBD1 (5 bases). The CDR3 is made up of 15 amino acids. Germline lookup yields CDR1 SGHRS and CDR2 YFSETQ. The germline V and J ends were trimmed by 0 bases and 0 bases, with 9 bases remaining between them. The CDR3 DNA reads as TGCGCCAGCAGCTTGGTGGGGGATATGAACACTGAAGCTTTCTTT. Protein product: CASSLVGDMNTEAFF.

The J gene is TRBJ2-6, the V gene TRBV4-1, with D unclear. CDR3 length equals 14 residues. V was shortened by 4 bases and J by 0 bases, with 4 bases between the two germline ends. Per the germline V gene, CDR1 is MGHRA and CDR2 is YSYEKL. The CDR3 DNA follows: TGCGCCAGCAGCCTGACCTCTGGGGCCAACGTCCTGACTTTC. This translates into CASSLTSGANVLTF.

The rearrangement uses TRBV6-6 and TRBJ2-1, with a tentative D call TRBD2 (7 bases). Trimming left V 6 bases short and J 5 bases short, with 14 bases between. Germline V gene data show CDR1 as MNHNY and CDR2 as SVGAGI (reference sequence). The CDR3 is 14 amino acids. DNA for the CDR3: TGTGCCAGCAGAGATCGGGGGGCCGACAATGAGCAGTTCTTC. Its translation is CASRDRGADNEQFF.